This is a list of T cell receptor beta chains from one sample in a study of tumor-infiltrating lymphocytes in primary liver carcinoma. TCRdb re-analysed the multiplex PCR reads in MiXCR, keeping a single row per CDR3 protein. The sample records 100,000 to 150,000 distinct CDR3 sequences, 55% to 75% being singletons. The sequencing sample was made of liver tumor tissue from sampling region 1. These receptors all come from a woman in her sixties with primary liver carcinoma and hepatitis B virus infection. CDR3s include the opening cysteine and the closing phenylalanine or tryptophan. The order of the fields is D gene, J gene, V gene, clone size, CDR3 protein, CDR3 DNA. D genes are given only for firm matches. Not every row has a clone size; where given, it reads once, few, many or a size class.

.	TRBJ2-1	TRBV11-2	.	CASSRRNVRNEQFF	TGTGCCAGCAGCCGGAGGAACGTCCGCAATGAGCAATTCTTC
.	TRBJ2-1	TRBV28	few	CASSRLNSIPNEQFF	TGTGCCAGCAGCCGACTAAACTCAATCCCGAATGAGCAGTTCTTC
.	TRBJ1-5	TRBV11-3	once	CASSLRTSTDAQHF	TGTGCCAGCAGCTTAAGGACAAGCACAGATGCGCAGCATTTT
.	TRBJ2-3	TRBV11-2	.	CAGSLDRGDTQYF	TGCGCCGGCAGCTTAGATCGAGGAGATACGCAATATTTT
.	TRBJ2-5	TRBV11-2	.	CAISAGFTQETQYF	TGTGCCATCAGCGCAGGTTTCACCCAGGAGACCCAGTACTTC
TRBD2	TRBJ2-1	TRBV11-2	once	CASSFTGGFNYERFF	TGTGCCAGCAGCTTTACGGGAGGGTTCAACTATGAGCGCTTCTTC
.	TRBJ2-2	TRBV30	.	CAWSETYTGELIF	TGTGCCTGGAGTGAGACCTACACCGGGGAGCTGATTTTC
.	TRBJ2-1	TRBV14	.	CASSVGGDPGNDQFF	TGTGCCAGCAGCGTTGGAGGGGACCCAGGGAATGACCAGTTCTTC
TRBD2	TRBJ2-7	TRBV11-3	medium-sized	CASSLEGSGSYEQYF	TGTGCCAGCAGCTTAGAGGGTAGCGGGAGTTACGAGCAGTACTTC
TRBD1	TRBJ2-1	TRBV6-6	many	CASRQEQGLGNEQFF	TGTGCCAGCAGGCAAGAACAGGGGTTAGGCAATGAGCAGTTCTTC
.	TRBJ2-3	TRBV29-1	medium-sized	CSVDTDTQYF	TGCAGCGTTGACACAGATACGCAGTATTTT
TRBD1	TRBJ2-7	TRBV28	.	CVSRGTGPYEQYF	TGTGTCAGCAGGGGGACAGGGCCCTACGAGCAGTACTTC
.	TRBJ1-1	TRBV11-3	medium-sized	CASSQSWAGLIMNTEAFF	TGTGCCAGCAGCCAATCGTGGGCGGGTTTAATCATGAACACTGAAGCTTTCTTT
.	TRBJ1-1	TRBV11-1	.	CASSFFVAPNTEAFF	TGTGCCAGCAGCTTTTTTGTGGCACCGAACACTGAAGCATTCTTT
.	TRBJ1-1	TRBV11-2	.	CVSSLGRLEAFF	TGTGTCAGCAGCTTAGGACGGCTTGAAGCGTTCTTT
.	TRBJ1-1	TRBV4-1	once	CASGQDRGSAGTEAFF	TGCGCCAGCGGCCAAGATAGGGGCAGTGCGGGCACTGAAGCTTTCTTT
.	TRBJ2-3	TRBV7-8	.	CASSPLARGPYGGNTQYF	TGTGCCAGCAGCCCTTTAGCGAGAGGCCCATACGGCGGGAATACGCAGTATTTT
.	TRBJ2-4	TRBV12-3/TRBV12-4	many	CASISAANIQYF	TGTGCCAGCATATCAGCAGCTAACATTCAGTACTTC
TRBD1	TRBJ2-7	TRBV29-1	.	CSARTGGEYERYF	TGCAGTGCTAGGACAGGGGGCGAATACGAACGGTACTTC
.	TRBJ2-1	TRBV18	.	CASSPNPPSYNEQFF	TGTGCCAGCTCACCAAATCCACCCTCCTACAATGAGCAGTTCTTC
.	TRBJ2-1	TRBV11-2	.	CASSLQGTEDEQFF	TGTGCCAGCAGCTTACAGGGTACAGAGGATGAGCAGTTCTTC
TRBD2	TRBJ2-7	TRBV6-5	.	CASSRAGGPYEQYF	TGTGCCAGCAGTAGAGCGGGAGGACCATACGAGCAGTACTTC
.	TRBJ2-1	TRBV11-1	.	CASSLVAWSNGQLF	TGTGCCAGCAGCTTAGTGGCATGGTCCAATGGGCAGCTCTTC
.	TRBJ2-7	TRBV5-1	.	CASSLEGLDIYEQYF	TGCGCGAGCAGCTTGGAAGGCCTGGACATCTACGAGCAGTACTTC
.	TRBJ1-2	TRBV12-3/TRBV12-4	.	CANTSGQPGDGYAF	TGTGCCAACACCTCAGGACAGCCGGGGGATGGCTACGCCTTC
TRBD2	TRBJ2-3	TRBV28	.	CASRYSPTGGRVVGDTQYF	TGTGCCAGCAGATACTCCCCAACTGGCGGGAGGGTGGTGGGAGATACGCAGTATTTT
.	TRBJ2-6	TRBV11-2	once	CASSLFPGSLGGANVLIF	TGTGCCAGCAGCTTATTCCCAGGGTCCCTGGGGGGGGCCAATGTCCTGATTTTC
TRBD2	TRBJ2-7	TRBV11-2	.	CVSSLGGSGSYEQYF	TGTGTCAGCAGCTTAGGGGGTAGCGGGAGCTACGAACAGTACTTC
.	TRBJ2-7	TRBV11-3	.	CASSLEKGGGSHEQYF	TGTGCCAGCAGCTTAGAAAAGGGTGGCGGATCACACGAGCAGTACTTC
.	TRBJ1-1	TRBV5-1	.	CASSLGAGLNTEVFF	TGCGCCAGCAGCTTGGGGGCAGGACTGAACACTGAAGTTTTCTTT
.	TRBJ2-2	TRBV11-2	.	CASSLRMAGLNTGELVF	TGTGCCAGCAGCTTACGGATGGCAGGCTTGAACACCGGGGAGCTGGTTTTT
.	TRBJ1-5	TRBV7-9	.	CASSWEGTGQPQHF	TGTGCCAGCAGCTGGGAGGGAACGGGTCAGCCCCAGCATTTT
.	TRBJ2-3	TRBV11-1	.	CASSLHNGGTDTQYF	TGTGCCAGCAGCCTCCATAACGGGGGCACAGATACGCAGTATTTT
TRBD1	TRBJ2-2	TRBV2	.	CASSLKGQITGELFF	TGTGCCAGCAGTCTCAAGGGACAGATAACCGGGGAGCTGTTTTTT
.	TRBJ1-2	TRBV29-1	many	CSVGAGVGGYTF	TGCAGCGTTGGCGCTGGGGTTGGTGGCTACACCTTC
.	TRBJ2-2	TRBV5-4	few	CASSFGRGNGELFF	TGTGCCAGCAGCTTTGGCAGGGGTAACGGGGAGCTGTTTTTT
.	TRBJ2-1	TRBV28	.	CASSLGTFVLSYNEQFF	TGTGCCAGCAGTTTAGGGACTTTTGTCTTATCCTACAACGAGCAGTTCTTC
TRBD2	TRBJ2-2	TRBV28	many	CATWGGTGELFF	TGTGCCACGTGGGGGGGCACCGGGGAGCTGTTTTTT
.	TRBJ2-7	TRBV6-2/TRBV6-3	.	CASTFRERRNYEQYF	TGTGCCAGCACCTTTCGAGAGAGGCGAAACTACGAGCAGTACTTC
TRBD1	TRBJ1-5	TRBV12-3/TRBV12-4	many	CASSQTGGRNQPQHF	TGTGCCAGCAGCCAGACAGGGGGCCGCAATCAGCCCCAGCATTTT
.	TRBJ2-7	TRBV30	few	CAWSWGDEQYF	TGTGCCTGGAGTTGGGGGGACGAGCAGTACTTC
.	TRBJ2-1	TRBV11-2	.	CASSPRGALTMGNGQFF	TGTGCCAGCAGCCCCCGGGGGGCGCTGACCATGGGCAATGGGCAGTTCTTC
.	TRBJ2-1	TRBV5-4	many	CASSLEFSNEQFF	TGTGCCAGCAGCTTGGAGTTTTCCAATGAGCAGTTCTTC
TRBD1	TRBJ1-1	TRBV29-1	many	CSVGQGYTEAFF	TGCAGCGTCGGACAGGGATATACTGAAGCTTTCTTT